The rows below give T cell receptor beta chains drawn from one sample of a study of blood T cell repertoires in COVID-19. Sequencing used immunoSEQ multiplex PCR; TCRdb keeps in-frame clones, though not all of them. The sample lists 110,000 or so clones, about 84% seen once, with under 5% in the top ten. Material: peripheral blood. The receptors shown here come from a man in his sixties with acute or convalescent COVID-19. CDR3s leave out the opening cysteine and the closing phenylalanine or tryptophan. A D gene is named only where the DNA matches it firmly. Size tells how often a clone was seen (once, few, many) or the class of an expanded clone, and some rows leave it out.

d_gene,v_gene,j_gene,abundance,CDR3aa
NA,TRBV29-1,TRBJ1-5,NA,SVGRGGDQPQH
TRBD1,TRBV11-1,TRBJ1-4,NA,ASSWTGGSHEKLF
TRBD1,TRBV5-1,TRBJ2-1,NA,ASSLRQGAENEQF
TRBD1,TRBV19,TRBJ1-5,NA,ASSPVSRDSLNSNQPQH
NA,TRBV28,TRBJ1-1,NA,ASSLGSPNTEAF
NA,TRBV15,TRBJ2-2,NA,ATSRDLTQQDTGELF
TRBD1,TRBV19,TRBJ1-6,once,ASSITGANSPLH
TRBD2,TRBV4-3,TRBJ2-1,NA,ASSQAVGAGAPYEQF
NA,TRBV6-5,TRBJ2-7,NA,ASSYGRRGGEQY
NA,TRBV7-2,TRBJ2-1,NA,ASSLVGTYNEQF
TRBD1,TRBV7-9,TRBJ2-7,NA,ASSFPGQPYEQY
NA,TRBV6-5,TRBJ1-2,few,ASRDGGRYGYT
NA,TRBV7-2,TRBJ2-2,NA,ASSSRETNTGELF
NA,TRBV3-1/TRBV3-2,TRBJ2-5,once,ASSHGGEGQRETQY
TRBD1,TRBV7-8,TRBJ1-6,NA,ASSVDRRSPLH
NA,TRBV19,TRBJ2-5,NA,ASRSAENQETQY
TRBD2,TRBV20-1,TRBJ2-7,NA,SASRETSGYEQY
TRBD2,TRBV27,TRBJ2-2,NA,ASSGLAGGETGELF
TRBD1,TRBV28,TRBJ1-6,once,ASTFHRQGSSYNSPLH
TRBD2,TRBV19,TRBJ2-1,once,ASRGLAGTLGNEQF
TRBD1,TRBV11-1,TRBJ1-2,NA,ASSWGTGSGYT
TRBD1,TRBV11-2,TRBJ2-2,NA,ASSLGQGAGELF
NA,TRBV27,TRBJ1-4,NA,ASSSGTHLEKLF
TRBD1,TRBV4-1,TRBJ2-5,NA,ASSPQGSGTQY
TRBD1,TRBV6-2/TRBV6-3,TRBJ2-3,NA,ASSYSTYRGQRDTQY
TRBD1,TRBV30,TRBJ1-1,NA,AGLQGYQAF
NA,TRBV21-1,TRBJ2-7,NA,ASSSSYYEQY
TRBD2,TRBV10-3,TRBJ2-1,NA,AISEPAGTHNEQF
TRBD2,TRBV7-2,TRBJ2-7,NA,ASSLASGRGGLYEQY
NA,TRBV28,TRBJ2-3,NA,ASSTTDTQY
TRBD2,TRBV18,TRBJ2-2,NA,ASSPPGLAGARTGELF
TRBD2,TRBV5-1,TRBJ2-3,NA,ASSSSGLESDTQY
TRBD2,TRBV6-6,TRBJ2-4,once,ASTSAGEGLGYIQY
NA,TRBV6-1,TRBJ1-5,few,ASSELTGNQPQH
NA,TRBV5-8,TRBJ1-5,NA,ASSLAFLQSYSNQPQH
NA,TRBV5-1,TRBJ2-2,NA,ASSVTVTGELF
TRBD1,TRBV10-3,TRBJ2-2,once,AISVGTGTGELF
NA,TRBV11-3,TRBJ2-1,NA,ASSLGLDEQF
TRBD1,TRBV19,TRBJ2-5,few,ASSIGDRAAETQY
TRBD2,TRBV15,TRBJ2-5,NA,ATSSPLGTSGRVQETQY
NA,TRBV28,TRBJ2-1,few,ASTSGTRLSVQF
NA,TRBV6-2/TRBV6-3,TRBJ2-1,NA,ASSSPNDFRSYNEQF
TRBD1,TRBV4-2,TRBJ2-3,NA,ASSQGGTGVDTQY
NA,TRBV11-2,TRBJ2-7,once,ASSLRRTGGEQY
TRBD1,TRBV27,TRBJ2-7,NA,ASSPHPRGPAYEQY
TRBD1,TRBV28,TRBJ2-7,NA,ASSYQGAGYEQY
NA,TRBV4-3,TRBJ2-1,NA,ASSQGLRSYNEQF
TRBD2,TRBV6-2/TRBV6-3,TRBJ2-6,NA,ASRSGGRGGANVLT
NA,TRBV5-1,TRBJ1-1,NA,ASSPGSGAEAF
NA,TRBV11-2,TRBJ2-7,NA,ASSLTGNNYEQY
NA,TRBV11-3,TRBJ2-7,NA,ASSLDAGSEQY
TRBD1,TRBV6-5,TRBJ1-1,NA,ASTIPGTGVTEAF